This T cell receptor beta chain was identified in a study of vaccination and CD4 T cells after COVID-19. About the study: Post-COVID draws came a median around 100 days after diagnosis (range 35 to 161). The study, taken as a whole, reports: Rising from about 20 to 38, the median of SARS-CoV-2-reactive clonotypes did not change significantly.

About this clonotype itself: Its target is not known.

This CDR3 comprises 17 residues. The V end was cut by 4 bases, the J end by 0 bases, with 18 bases between. CDR1 is DFQATT and CDR2 is SNEGSKA in the germline V gene (reference sequence). The Oncomine TCR Beta short-read assay generated sequence data from the DNA of cultured CD4+ T cells. TCRdb used MiXCR to reprocess the PCR reads, holding one entry per CDR3 protein. The sample gives nearly 15,000 distinct CDR3 sequences, roughly 43% of which show up once; 9% to 15% is in the top ten. Treatment meaning: roughly 11-day PBMC culture with coronavirus spike peptide pools or control peptides (ViraFEST assay). ViraFEST used peptide pools to expand antigen-specific T cells, then sequenced TCRs.

The sequence derives from a human donor who had recovered from COVID-19. The V gene is TRBV20-1, the J gene TRBJ2-2; D tentatively fits TRBD1 or TRBD2 (6 bases each). Sequencing input: CD4+ T cells from blood, cultured in vitro. The CDR3 sequence: CSAKPLGGGANTGELFF. The CDR3 region has the DNA TGCAGTGCTAAACCCTTGGGGGGCGGAGCGAACACCGGGGAGCTGTTTTTT.